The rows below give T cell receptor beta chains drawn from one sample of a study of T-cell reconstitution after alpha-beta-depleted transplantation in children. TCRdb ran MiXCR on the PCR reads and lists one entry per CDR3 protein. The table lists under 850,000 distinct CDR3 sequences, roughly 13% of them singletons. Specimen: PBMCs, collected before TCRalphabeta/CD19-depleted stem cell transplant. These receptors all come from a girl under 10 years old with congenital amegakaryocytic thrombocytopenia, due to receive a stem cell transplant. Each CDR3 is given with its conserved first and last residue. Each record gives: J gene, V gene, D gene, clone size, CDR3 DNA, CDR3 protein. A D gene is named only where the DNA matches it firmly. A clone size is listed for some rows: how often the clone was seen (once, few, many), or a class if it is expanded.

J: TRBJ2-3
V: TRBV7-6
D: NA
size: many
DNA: TGTGCCAGCAGCTTAGAGGGGGTTAGCACAGATACGCAGTATTTT
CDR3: CASSLEGVSTDTQYF

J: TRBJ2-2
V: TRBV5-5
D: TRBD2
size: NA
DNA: TGTGCCAGCAGCTTAATCTGGCTAGCGGGGAGTCCCGGGGAGCTGTTTTTT
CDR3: CASSLIWLAGSPGELFF

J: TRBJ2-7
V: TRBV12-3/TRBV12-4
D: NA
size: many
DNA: TGTGCCAGCAGTCATTCCCTAGGCGAGCAGTACTTC
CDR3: CASSHSLGEQYF

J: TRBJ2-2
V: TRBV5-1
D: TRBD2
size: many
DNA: TGCGCCAGCAGCTCGGCTACTAGCGGGAGTACTGAGCTGTTTTTT
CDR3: CASSSATSGSTELFF

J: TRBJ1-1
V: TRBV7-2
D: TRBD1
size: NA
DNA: TGTGCCAGCAGCCGGACAGGGGGCTCCGAAGCTTTCTTT
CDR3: CASSRTGGSEAFF

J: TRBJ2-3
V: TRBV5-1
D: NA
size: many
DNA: TGCGCCAGCAGCTTGGGAGGAGCGGTCCGAACAGATACGCAGTATTTT
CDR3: CASSLGGAVRTDTQYF

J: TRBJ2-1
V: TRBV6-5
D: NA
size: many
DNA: TGTGCCAGCAGTTACCCTGACACATCCTCCTACAATGAGCAGTTCTTC
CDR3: CASSYPDTSSYNEQFF

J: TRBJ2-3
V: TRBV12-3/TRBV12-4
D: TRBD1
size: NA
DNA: TGTGCCAGCAGTTTAGTCACACAGGGGGCCGGAGATACGCAGTATTTT
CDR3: CASSLVTQGAGDTQYF

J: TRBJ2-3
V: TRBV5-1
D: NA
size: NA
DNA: TGCGCCAGCAGTCCTCGGCCGGGATCCCAGCGGGATACGCAGTATTTT
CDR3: CASSPRPGSQRDTQYF

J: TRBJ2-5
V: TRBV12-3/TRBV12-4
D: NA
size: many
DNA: TGTGCCAGCAGCTTCAACGGACTTAGCCAAGAGACCCAGTACTTC
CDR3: CASSFNGLSQETQYF

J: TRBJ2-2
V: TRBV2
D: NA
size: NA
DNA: TGTGCCAGCAGCCCCAGGGGGGGGCGTACCGGGGAGCTGTTTTTT
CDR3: CASSPRGGRTGELFF

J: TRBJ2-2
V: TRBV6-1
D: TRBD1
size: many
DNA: TGTGCCAGCAAGGGACAGAGACCTAACACCGGGGAGCTGTTTTTT
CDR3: CASKGQRPNTGELFF

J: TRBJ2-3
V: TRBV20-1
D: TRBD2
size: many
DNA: TGCAGTGCTATTTACTACGGGACTAGCGGGAGGGCGGCAGATACGCAGTATTTT
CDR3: CSAIYYGTSGRAADTQYF

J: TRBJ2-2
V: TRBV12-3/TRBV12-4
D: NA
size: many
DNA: TGTGCCAGCAGTCACGCGGGTATCACCGGGGAGCTGTTTTTT
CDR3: CASSHAGITGELFF

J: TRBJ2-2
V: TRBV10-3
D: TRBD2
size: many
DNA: TGTGCCATCAGTGAGAGACTAGCGGGAGGGCCTTACACCGGGGAGCTGTTTTTT
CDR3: CAISERLAGGPYTGELFF

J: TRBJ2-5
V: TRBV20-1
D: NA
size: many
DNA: TGCAGTGCTAGAGCGTCCGATGAGACCCAGTACTTC
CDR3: CSARASDETQYF

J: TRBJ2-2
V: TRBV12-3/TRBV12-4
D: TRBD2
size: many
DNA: TGTGCCAGCAGGATGACTAGCGGGAACACCGGGGAGCTGTTTTTT
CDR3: CASRMTSGNTGELFF

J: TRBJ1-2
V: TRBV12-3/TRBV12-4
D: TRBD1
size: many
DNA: TGTGCCAGCAGTTTATCCGCAGGGGGTAACTATGGCTACACCTTC
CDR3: CASSLSAGGNYGYTF

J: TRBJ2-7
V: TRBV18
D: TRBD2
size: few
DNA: TGTGCCAGCTCACCAAATGGAGGCCAACTAGCGGGTGGGGCCTACGAGCAGTACTTC
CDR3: CASSPNGGQLAGGAYEQYF

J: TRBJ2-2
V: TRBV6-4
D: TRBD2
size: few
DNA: TGTGCCAGCAGTGTTTCTAGCGGCAACACCGGGGAGCTGTTTTTT
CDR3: CASSVSSGNTGELFF

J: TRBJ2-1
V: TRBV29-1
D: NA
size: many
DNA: TGCAGCGTTGGCAGGGTCAATGAGCAGTTCTTC
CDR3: CSVGRVNEQFF

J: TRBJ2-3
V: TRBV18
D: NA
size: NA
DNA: TGTGCCAGCTCACCTCCCATACTCGTAGCTCCGAGGTATTTT
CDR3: CASSPPILVAPRYF

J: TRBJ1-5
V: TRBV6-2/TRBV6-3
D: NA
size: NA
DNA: TGTGCCAGCAGTTACTCGATTACTCACCCCCAGCATTTT
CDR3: CASSYSITHPQHF

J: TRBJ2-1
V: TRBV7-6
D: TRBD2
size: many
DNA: TGTGCCAGCAGCTTAGCTAGCGGGGTAAGGGAGCAGTTCTTC
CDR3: CASSLASGVREQFF

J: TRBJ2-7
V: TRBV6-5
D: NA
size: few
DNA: TGTGCCAGCAGTTACTCCCCTAGCCCTCCAGGCGAGCAGTACTTC
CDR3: CASSYSPSPPGEQYF

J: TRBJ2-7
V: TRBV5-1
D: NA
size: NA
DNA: TGCGCCAGCAGCAGCGCCGAATGGGCCTACGAGCAGTACTTC
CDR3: CASSSAEWAYEQYF

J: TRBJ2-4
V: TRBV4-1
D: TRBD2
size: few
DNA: TGCGCCAGCCGCCCCGGCCTAAATCGGGCTAGCGGGAGGGCCGTGAACATTCAGTACTTC
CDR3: CASRPGLNRASGRAVNIQYF

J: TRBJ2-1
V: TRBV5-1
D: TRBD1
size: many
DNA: TGCGCCAGCAGCCGACAGACAGGGGCGTCCTACAATGAGCAGTTCTTC
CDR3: CASSRQTGASYNEQFF

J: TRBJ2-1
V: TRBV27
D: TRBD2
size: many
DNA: TGTGCCAGCAGTACATCTAGCGGGAGGGGCTTTGTGGATGAGCAGTTCTTC
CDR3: CASSTSSGRGFVDEQFF

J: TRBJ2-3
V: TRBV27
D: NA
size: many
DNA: TGTGCCACCTACTGGGGGGCAGCGCAGTATTTT
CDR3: CATYWGAAQYF

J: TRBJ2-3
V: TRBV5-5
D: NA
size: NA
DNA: TGTGCCAGCAGCTTAGGGGCTAGCACTAGCACAGATACGCAGTATTTT
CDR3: CASSLGASTSTDTQYF

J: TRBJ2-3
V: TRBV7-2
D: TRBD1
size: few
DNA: TGTGCCAGCAGCACTTACGGGACAGGGTACAGGGATACGCAGTATTTT
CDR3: CASSTYGTGYRDTQYF

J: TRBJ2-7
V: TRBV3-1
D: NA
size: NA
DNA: TGTGCCAGCAGCCAGGGACACCTCTACGAGCAGTACTTC
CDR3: CASSQGHLYEQYF

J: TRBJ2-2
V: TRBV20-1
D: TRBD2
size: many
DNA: TGCAGTGCTAATATAGTGGTGGCGGGAGGGCTCAACACCGGGGAGCTGTTTTTT
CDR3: CSANIVVAGGLNTGELFF

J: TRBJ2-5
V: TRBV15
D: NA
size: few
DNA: TGTGCCACCAGCAGAGATCGGACAGGTCTAACGGGGGTGCAAGAGACCCAGTACTTC
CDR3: CATSRDRTGLTGVQETQYF

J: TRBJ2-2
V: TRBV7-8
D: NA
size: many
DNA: TGTGCCAGCAGCTTACTCAAATACACCGGGGAGCTGTTTTTT
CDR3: CASSLLKYTGELFF

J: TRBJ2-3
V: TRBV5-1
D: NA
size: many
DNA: TGCGCCAGCAGCTTGGATCCCGGTCGCACAGATACGCAGTATTTT
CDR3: CASSLDPGRTDTQYF

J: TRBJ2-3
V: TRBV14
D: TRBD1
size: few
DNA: TGTGCCAGCAGCTACCCAGGGGGCTTATCTGATACGCAGTATTTT
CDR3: CASSYPGGLSDTQYF

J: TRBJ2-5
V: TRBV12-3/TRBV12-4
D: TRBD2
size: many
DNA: TGTGCCAGCAGTCACAGCGGGGGAGGAGAGACCCAGTACTTC
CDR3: CASSHSGGGETQYF

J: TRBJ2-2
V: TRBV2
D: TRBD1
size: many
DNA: TGTGCCAGCAGCAGGGGGTTAGACGGGGAGCTGTTTTTT
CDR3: CASSRGLDGELFF

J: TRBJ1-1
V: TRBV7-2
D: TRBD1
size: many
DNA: TGTGCCAGCAATCCGACAGGGGGCGGGTCGGCTTTCTTT
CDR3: CASNPTGGGSAFF

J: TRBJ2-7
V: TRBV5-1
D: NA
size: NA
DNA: TGCGCCAGCAGCTTAGGCGTGGGACACAACGCCTACGAGCAGTACTTC
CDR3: CASSLGVGHNAYEQYF